The 32 T cell receptor beta chains presented below share a single source sample, sequenced in a study of molecular identifiers for immune sequencing clone quantification. One entry per CDR3 protein, called by TCRdb with MiXCR from the PCR reads. Among some 580,000 distinct CDR3 sequences, about 25% were seen once, and the ten largest hold about 0.8%. Material for sequencing was naive CD8+ T cells from blood, with Jurkat cell RNA spiked in. Described subset: FACS-sorted CD8+CD4-CCR7+CD45RA+ naive T cells. The receptors here all came from a human donor in good health. Some libraries in this study had Jurkat cell RNA spiked in.

This clonotype was counted ten times or more. V usage is TRBV6-6 and J usage is TRBJ1-5, with no clear D. CDR1 is MNHNY, CDR2 SVGAGI, per germline (reference sequence). The CDR3 has 15 amino acids. Trimming cost V 4 bases and J 1 base, with 11 bases left between them. In DNA, the CDR3 is TGTGCCAGCAGTTCTGGACCCTCGAGCAATCAGCCCCAGCATTTT. Protein sequence: CASSSGPSSNQPQHF.

Note on this clonotype: The junction shows a germline mismatch at one end, possibly a read error. CDR3 loop: CANSYSLIGTTTDEQFF. The CDR3 nucleotides read TGTGCCAACAGTTACTCACTTATTGGGACTACGACCGATGAGCAGTTCTTC. This chain connects TRBV6-5 to TRBJ2-1; 7 bases map to TRBD2. This CDR3 is 17 amino acids long. The V gene's germline CDR1 is MNHEY and CDR2 SVGAGI.

To note about this clonotype: A much larger clone lies one base from this, so it may be a read error. The gene calls are TRBV30 and TRBJ2-7; no clear D gene. This CDR3 has 12 amino acids. The V gene's germline CDR1 is GTSNPN and CDR2 SVGIG (reference sequence). CDR3: CAWSKESYEQHF. The CDR3, as DNA: TGTGCCTGGAGTAAGGAGAGCTACGAGCAGCACTTC. Variable domain in full (rest from reference TRBV30 and TRBJ2-7): SQTIHQWPATLVQPVGSPLSLECTVEGTSNPNLYWYRQAAGRGLQLLFYSVGIGQISSEVPQNLSASRPQDRQFILSSKKLLLSDSGFYLCAWSKESYEQHFGPGTRLTVT.

This clonotype has a count of ten or more. The J gene is TRBJ2-7, the V gene TRBV28; 7 bases are a match to TRBD1. This CDR3 spans 14 amino acids. Germline-derived CDR1 and CDR2 are MDHEN and SYDVKM. Germline trimming cut 6 bases from V and 0 bases from J; bases unmatched to any gene: 5. CDR3: CASSLRDSSYEQYF. In nucleotides, the CDR3 is TGTGCCAGCAGCCTACGGGACAGCTCCTACGAGCAGTACTTC.

The V and J genes are TRBV20-1 and TRBJ1-1; maybe TRBD1 (5 bases). V lost 6 bases and J lost 3, with 14 bases in between. The CDR3 runs to 13 residues. Germline V gives CDR1 DFQATT, CDR2 SNEGSKA (reference sequence). The CDR3 here is CSATQAPHTEAFF. The CDR3 DNA reads as TGCAGTGCCACACAGGCCCCGCACACTGAAGCTTTCTTT.

With respect to this clonotype: A much larger clone differs by one base, so this may be a read error. V is TRBV12-3 or TRBV12-4 and J is TRBJ2-1; 7 bases align to TRBD2. V trimming: 5 bases; J trimming: 10 bases; junction bases outside the gene matches: 14. The CDR3 runs to 15 residues. The CDR3 region is CASSTLMGGPGEQFF. The CDR3 region has the DNA TGTGCCAGCAGTACTCTGATGGGAGGGCCTGGAGAGCAGTTCTTC.

This clonotype was detected ten times or more. This sequence joins TRBV4-1 and TRBJ1-1, with D unclear. Trimming cost V 4 bases and J 7 bases, with 10 bases left between them. Per germline, CDR1 MGHRA and CDR2 YSYEKL. This CDR3 contains 12 residues. The CDR3 DNA sequence: TGCGCCAGCAGCCCCCTACAGAGTGAAGCTTTCTTT. It yields the protein CASSPLQSEAFF.

To note about this clonotype: Lacking the conserved final phenylalanine or tryptophan, this CDR3 likely reflects a read error. V and J are TRBV20-1 and TRBJ2-1; D is possibly TRBD2 (6 bases). V lost 6 bases and J lost 2, with 11 bases in between. The CDR3 has 13 residues. Germline-derived CDR1 and CDR2 are DFQATT and SNEGSKA (reference sequence). The DNA for the CDR3 is TGCAGTGCCTCCACTAGCACCTACAATGAGCAGTTCCTC. Its protein product is CSASTSTYNEQFL.

This clonotype occurred a few times. The chain is built from TRBV7-9 and TRBJ2-2; D is possibly TRBD2 (5 bases). Deletions cut 5 bases from V and 3 bases from J, with 13 bases between. Germline V gene lookup returns CDR1 SEHNR and CDR2 FQNEAQ (reference sequence). The CDR3 contains 15 residues. The CDR3 DNA reads as TGTGCCAGCAGCGCATGGGGAGCCGACACCGGGGAGCTGTTTTTT. Its translation: CASSAWGADTGELFF.

This clonotype was counted between two and nine times. The rearrangement joins TRBV19 to TRBJ2-7, with 10 bases fitting TRBD2. J gave up 6 bases and V 5 bases, and 4 bases lay outside the gene matches. CDR1 and CDR2 (germline): LNHDA, SQIVND (reference sequence). The CDR3 is made up of 13 amino acids. In nucleotides, the CDR3 is TGTGCCAGTAGTCTAGCGGGAGATGGCGAGCAGTACTTC. Translated, it gives CASSLAGDGEQYF.

This clonotype has a handful of counts. V usage is TRBV7-9 and J usage is TRBJ2-1; 8 bases are a match to TRBD1. The CDR3 runs to 14 residues. Germline-derived CDR1 and CDR2 are SEHNR and FQNEAQ (reference sequence). V trimming: 6 bases; J trimming: 8 bases; junction bases outside the gene matches: 9. The chain's CDR3 is CASRDRGLPDEQFF. The CDR3 DNA reads as TGTGCCAGCAGAGACAGGGGTCTTCCCGATGAGCAGTTCTTC.

This clonotype was counted only a few times. The genes are TRBV5-1 and TRBJ1-5; possibly TRBD1 for D (5 bases). The germline V gene has CDR1 SGHRS and CDR2 YFSETQ. The CDR3 totals 15 residues. Trimming cost V 4 bases and J 9 bases, with 20 bases left between them. The DNA of the CDR3 is TGCGCCAGCAGCCCCGGGGGAGGGGAGCATGCGCCCCAGCATTTT. Translated, it gives CASSPGGGEHAPQHF. The whole variable domain, filled in from reference TRBV5-1 and TRBJ1-5, reads KAGVTQTPRYLIKTRGQQVTLSCSPISGHRSVSWYQQTPGQGLQFLFEYFSETQRNKGNFPGRFSGRQFSNSRSEMNVSTLELGDSALYLCASSPGGGEHAPQHFGDGTRLSIL.

The J gene is TRBJ2-3, the V gene TRBV14, with D tentatively TRBD1 or TRBD2 (5 bases each). Germline V CDR1 and CDR2: SGHDN, FVKESK. This CDR3 has 15 amino acids. Trimming took off 4 bases at V and 2 bases at J, with 13 bases between the two ends. The CDR3 spells CASSRGDLYTDTQYF. DNA of the CDR3: TGTGCCAGCAGCCGAGGGGATCTCTACACAGATACGCAGTATTTT. The full variable domain, rest sourced from reference TRBV14 and TRBJ2-3, is EAGVTQFPSHSVIEKGQTVTLRCDPISGHDNLYWYRRVMGKEIKFLLHFVKESKQDESGMPNNRFLAERTGGTYSTLKVQPAELEDSGVYFCASSRGDLYTDTQYFGPGTRLTVL.

Comment on this clonotype: At one end the junction does not follow the germline gene, possibly because of a read error. V gene TRBV6-6 combines with J gene TRBJ1-2; D possibly corresponds to TRBD1 (6 bases). CDR1 is MNHNY, CDR2 SVGAGI, per germline (reference sequence). This CDR3 is built from 14 residues. In DNA, the CDR3 is TGTGCCAGCAGTTACTCTGAGGGGGATCAGGGCTACGCCTTC. Protein sequence: CASSYSEGDQGYAF.

V and J are TRBV6-7 and TRBJ2-3, with TRBD2 identical over 7 bases. TRBV6-7 belongs to the ORF category, with a function that is uncertain. The V and J ends lost 0 bases and 0 bases, in that order; junction bases with no gene match: 15. The CDR3 consists of 20 residues. CDR3 in DNA: TGTGCCAGCAGTTACTCGACGCCTTCGTTGGGGGGGACTAGCACAGATACGCAGTATTTT. It is translated as CASSYSTPSLGGTSTDTQYF.

This clonotype was seen at least ten times. This sequence joins TRBV28 and TRBJ2-3; TRBD2 aligns across 13 bases. The CDR3 spans 16 residues. Trimming at V came to 8 bases and at J to 0 bases, leaving 5 bases not matched to a gene. Looked up from germline, CDR1 is MDHEN and CDR2 is SYDVKM. CDR3: CASRTSGGSSTDTQYF. Written as DNA, the CDR3 is TGTGCCAGCCGGACTAGCGGGGGATCTAGCACAGATACGCAGTATTTT. Filled out from reference TRBV28 and TRBJ2-3, the complete variable domain reads DVKVTQSSRYLVKRTGEKVFLECVQDMDHENMFWYRQDPGLGLRLIYFSYDVKMKEKGDIPEGYSVSREKKERFSLILESASTNQTSMYLCASRTSGGSSTDTQYFGPGTRLTVL.

The table lists this clonotype with many counts. The genes are TRBV29-1 and TRBJ2-7, with 8 bases lining up with TRBD1. Germline CDR1 is SQVTM and CDR2 is ANQGSEA. Unmatched junction bases numbered 8, after V lost 6 bases and J lost 4 bases. The CDR3 extends over 13 amino acids. The CDR3 loop reads CSVQGQGKYEQYF. DNA for the CDR3: TGCAGCGTCCAAGGACAGGGCAAGTACGAGCAGTACTTC.

This clonotype appeared many times. J is TRBJ2-5 and V is TRBV4-3, with 9 bases identical to TRBD1. The CDR3 is 19 residues long. With 2 bases clipped from V and 1 base from J, the junction kept 14 bases outside the gene matches. Germline values: CDR1 LGHNA, CDR2 YSLEER. CDR3 region: CASSQRWNAGTGIQETQYF. The CDR3 DNA reads as TGCGCCAGCAGCCAACGATGGAACGCCGGGACAGGGATCCAAGAGACCCAGTACTTC.

The rearrangement links TRBV13 to TRBJ2-7; 13 bases are a match to TRBD2. Looked up from germline, CDR1 is PRHDT and CDR2 is FYEKMQ (reference sequence). Trimming took 4 bases from V and 5 from J; bases not matched to a gene: 5. This CDR3 is 15 amino acids long. The CDR3 nucleotides read TGTGCCAGCAGCTCAGCCGGACTAGCGGGAGACGAGCAGTACTTC. Protein: CASSSAGLAGDEQYF.

To note about this clonotype: This sequence may be a read error, since a much larger clone differs from it by one base. CDR3 protein: CASREWGSYNEQFF. In DNA, the CDR3 is TGTGCCAGCCGCGAATGGGGAAGCTACAATGAGCAGTTCTTC. The V and J genes are TRBV7-2 and TRBJ2-1; D is unclear. This CDR3 contains 14 residues. Germline V CDR1 and CDR2: SGHTA, FQGNSA. The germline V and J ends were trimmed by 8 bases and 3 bases, with 14 bases remaining between them.

This clonotype was found many times. The genes are TRBV7-2 and TRBJ2-7; TRBD2 matches at 10 bases. This CDR3 has 14 amino acids. The J segment lost 5 bases and the V segment lost 5 bases, leaving 6 bases of the junction unmatched. The V gene's germline CDR1 is SGHTA and CDR2 FQGNSA. The CDR3 loop is CASSPASGSDEQYF. As DNA, the CDR3 is TGTGCCAGCAGCCCGGCTAGCGGGAGCGACGAGCAGTACTTC.

As regards this clonotype: The conserved closing phenylalanine or tryptophan is absent in this CDR3, likely reflecting a read error. V gene TRBV6-5 combines with J gene TRBJ2-1, with D unresolved. Germline-derived CDR1 and CDR2 are MNHEY and SVGAGI. The CDR3 has 13 residues. V lost 8 bases, J lost 7 bases, and 15 bases lay in between. CDR3 region: CASQPSRRNEQFL. The CDR3, as DNA: TGTGCCAGCCAACCTTCCCGTCGGAATGAGCAGTTCCTC.

This clonotype was counted between two and nine times. This chain uses TRBV19 with TRBJ2-2; 9 bases fit TRBD2. The CDR3 is made up of 14 amino acids. V was clipped by 8 bases and J by 5 bases; unmatched bases: 6. CDR1 is LNHDA, CDR2 SQIVND, per germline (reference sequence). The CDR3 sequence: CASDSGSSTGELFF. The CDR3 DNA sequence: TGTGCCAGTGATAGCGGGAGCTCTACCGGGGAGCTGTTTTTT.

As concerns this clonotype: A junction end diverges from the germline sequence, so it may reflect a read error. V and J are TRBV6-5 and TRBJ2-5, with 8 nucleotides matching TRBD2. CDR1 MNHEY and CDR2 SVGAGI come from the germline V gene. CDR3 length equals 16 residues. The CDR3 is CASSYSAGGNQGTQYF. The CDR3 DNA is TGTGCCAGCAGTTACAGCGCGGGGGGCAACCAAGGGACCCAGTACTTC.

This clonotype has at least ten counts. The genes are TRBV6-5 and TRBJ2-7; no reliable D call. The CDR3 loop spans 12 amino acids. CDR1 is MNHEY, CDR2 SVGAGI, per germline. Trimming left V 2 bases short and J 6 bases short, with 8 bases between. The DNA of the CDR3 is TGTGCCAGCAGTTACGGGGTGGGCGAGCAGTACTTC. It codes for CASSYGVGEQYF.

V usage is TRBV6-2 or TRBV6-3 and J usage is TRBJ2-7; 8 bases align to TRBD2. The CDR3 is 15 residues long. CDR1 MNHEY and CDR2 SVGEGT come from the germline V gene. Trimming at V came to 0 bases and at J to 2 bases, leaving 3 bases not matched to a gene. CDR3 sequence reads: CASSYSAGVAYEQYF. The CDR3 DNA sequence: TGTGCCAGCAGTTACTCAGCGGGAGTGGCCTACGAGCAGTACTTC.

The rearrangement uses TRBV11-3 and TRBJ2-3, with a weak D call TRBD1 (5 bases). V was clipped by 0 bases and J by 0 bases, with 10 bases between them. From germline, CDR1 is SGHNT and CDR2 YENEEA. CDR3 length equals 16 residues. CDR3 DNA sequence: TGTGCCAGCAGCTTAGAACCAGGGATAAGCACAGATACGCAGTATTTT. This translates into CASSLEPGISTDTQYF.

In the case of this clonotype: Given a much more abundant clone one base away, this may be a read error. V gene TRBV3-1 combines with J gene TRBJ2-3; 8 bases line up with TRBD1. The CDR3 loop spans 15 amino acids. V lost 4 bases to trimming and J lost 5 bases; unmatched junction nucleotides: 8. Germline V CDR1 and CDR2: LGHDT, YNNKEL (reference sequence). The DNA for the CDR3 is TGTGCCAGCAGCCCAAGGCCAGGGGGCCTAGATACGCAGTATTTT. Translated, it gives CASSPRPGGLDTQYF.

This clonotype was counted between two and nine times. The rearrangement joins TRBV4-3 to TRBJ2-1; D ambiguous. Germline V gene data show CDR1 as LGHNA and CDR2 as YSLEER. CDR3 length equals 17 residues. Trimming removed 0 bases from V and 8 bases from J, with 20 bases in between. CDR3: CASSQEPPPLLGYEQFF. The CDR3 DNA reads as TGCGCCAGCAGCCAAGAACCCCCGCCCCTCTTGGGGTATGAGCAGTTCTTC.

The chain joins TRBV27 to TRBJ1-1; a possible D gene is TRBD1 (5 bases). Germline V gene lookup returns CDR1 MNHEY and CDR2 SMNVEV (reference sequence). The CDR3 covers 14 residues. Trimming removed 5 bases at V and 4 bases at J, with 14 bases between. The CDR3 DNA follows: TGTGCCAGCAGTCTCCGGGACGCCCTCACTGAAGCTTTCTTT. Translated: CASSLRDALTEAFF.

Many counts were recorded for this clonotype. The chain links TRBV7-9 to TRBJ1-4; TRBD1 might be the D (6 bases). V was pared by 5 bases and J by 8 bases, with 15 bases between. CDR1 is SEHNR, CDR2 FQNEAQ, per germline (reference sequence). The CDR3 length is 14 residues. The CDR3 bases are TGTGCCAGCAGCCCATCGACAGGAGGAGAAAAACTGTTTTTT. This codes for CASSPSTGGEKLFF.

J is TRBJ1-5 and V is TRBV28; 7 bases fit TRBD1. This CDR3 comprises 15 residues. Losses at the gene ends were 3 bases for V and 1 base for J; bases not matched to a gene: 3. Germline V gene lookup returns CDR1 MDHEN and CDR2 SYDVKM. The CDR3 is CASSFRGISNQPQHF. Written as DNA, the CDR3 is TGTGCCAGCAGTTTCAGGGGGATAAGCAATCAGCCCCAGCATTTT. The variable domain in full, completed from reference TRBV28 and TRBJ1-5, reads DVKVTQSSRYLVKRTGEKVFLECVQDMDHENMFWYRQDPGLGLRLIYFSYDVKMKEKGDIPEGYSVSREKKERFSLILESASTNQTSMYLCASSFRGISNQPQHFGDGTRLSIL.